These 8 T cell receptor beta chains came from one sample sequenced in a study of beta chain features in type 1 diabetes. Since all of the isolated RNA was reverse transcribed, expressed TCRB transcripts were what got sequenced. Assay: immunoSEQ multiplex PCR; the TCRdb copy retains only in-frame clones and omits some. Of 900,000 or so clones in the sample, roughly 15% were seen once. The material sequenced was naive CD4+ T cells from blood. These receptors all come from a woman under 30 in good health.

The table lists this clone with a count of one. The CDR3 sequence: CASSKTALYGYTF. CDR3 bases: TGTGCCAGCAGCAAAACAGCTCTCTATGGCTACACCTTC. V gene TRBV6-5 combines with J gene TRBJ1-2, with D hard to call. The CDR3 runs to 13 residues. The germline CDR1 and CDR2 sequences are MNHEY and SVGAGI. Trimming took off 6 bases at V and 4 bases at J, with 12 bases between the two ends.

This clone turned up a few times. Other DNA sequences in the sample encode the same CDR3. The chain is built from TRBV11-2 and TRBJ2-1; D might be TRBD1 (6 bases). Germline lookup yields CDR1 SGHAT and CDR2 FQNNGV. V lost 2 bases and J 1 base, leaving 9 bases between the germline ends. CDR3 length: 15 residues. The CDR3 loop reads CASSLSGTSYNEQFF. The CDR3 DNA is TGTGCCAGCAGCTTATCCGGGACATCCTACAATGAGCAGTTCTTC.

This clone was observed a few times. The chain combines TRBV6-1 with TRBJ2-5; D perhaps matches TRBD1 (5 bases). This CDR3 is built from 14 residues. Trimming left V 3 bases short and J 0 bases short, with 8 bases between. Germline values: CDR1 MNHNS, CDR2 SASEGT. The CDR3 bases are TGTGCCAGCAGTGAGGGGCGAAACCAAGAGACCCAGTACTTC. Translating it yields CASSEGRNQETQYF.

The chain is built from TRBV28 and TRBJ2-1, with 9 nucleotides matching TRBD2. This CDR3 region has 15 residues. Germline V gene data show CDR1 as MDHEN and CDR2 as SYDVKM. Trimming at V came to 4 bases and at J to 6 bases, leaving 7 bases not matched to a gene. The CDR3: CASSSSSGIRNEQFF. The CDR3 DNA sequence: TGTGCCAGCAGTTCTTCTAGCGGGATCCGCAATGAGCAGTTCTTC. Drawing the rest from reference TRBV28 and TRBJ2-1, the complete variable domain is DVKVTQSSRYLVKRTGEKVFLECVQDMDHENMFWYRQDPGLGLRLIYFSYDVKMKEKGDIPEGYSVSREKKERFSLILESASTNQTSMYLCASSSSSGIRNEQFFGPGTRLTVL.

This clone has only a few counts. The chain is built from TRBV5-1 and TRBJ1-1, with D perhaps TRBD1 (5 bases). CDR3 length: 14 amino acids. The V gene's germline CDR1 is SGHRS and CDR2 YFSETQ. V shed 5 bases and J shed 1 base, with 12 bases lying between them. The CDR3 loop reads CASSSLGGNTEAFF. The CDR3 nucleotides are TGCGCCAGCAGTAGTCTGGGGGGGAACACTGAAGCTTTCTTT.

For this clone: The sample carries other DNA sequences with the same CDR3. This rearrangement joins TRBV28 to TRBJ2-6, with 15 bases lining up with TRBD2. CDR1 and CDR2 from the germline V gene are MDHEN and SYDVKM. CDR3 length: 20 residues. J gave up 4 bases and V 3 bases, and 10 bases lay outside the gene matches. The CDR3 loop reads CASSLGLAGGGTSGANVLTF. CDR3 bases: TGTGCCAGCAGTTTGGGACTAGCGGGAGGTGGAACCTCCGGGGCCAACGTCCTGACTTTC.

This clone has just a few counts. CDR3 in amino acids: CASSPPGLAASYEQYF. CDR3 bases: TGCGCCAGCAGCCCTCCGGGACTAGCGGCATCCTACGAGCAGTACTTC. V and J are TRBV5-1 and TRBJ2-7; TRBD2 matches 11 bases. Trimming removed 4 bases from V and 1 base from J; junction bases left unmatched: 7. Germline CDR1 is SGHRS and CDR2 is YFSETQ. This CDR3 is built from 16 residues.

There are a few counts of this clone. This chain links TRBV19 with TRBJ2-5; 11 bases line up with TRBD2. With 6 bases clipped from V and 5 bases from J, the junction kept 5 bases outside the gene matches. CDR1 and CDR2 (germline): LNHDA, SQIVND (reference sequence). This CDR3 is built from 14 residues. The CDR3 region is CASSVLAGVETQYF. The CDR3 DNA sequence: TGTGCCAGTAGCGTACTAGCGGGAGTTGAGACCCAGTACTTC.